Listed below are T cell receptor beta chains from one sample, sequenced in a study of shared clonotypes between healthy human individuals. Sequencing used immunoSEQ multiplex PCR; TCRdb keeps in-frame clones, though not all of them. The sample has some 500,000 clones, approximately 95% seen once. The material sequenced was naive CD4+ T cells sorted from blood. These receptors were taken from a woman aged 25 to 39 in good health. CDR3s include the opening cysteine and the closing phenylalanine or tryptophan. The D gene is left open where the match is weak. Only part of the rows carry a size: once, few, many, or a class if the clone is expanded.

V: TRBV11-3
size: -
J: TRBJ2-1
D: -
CDR3: CASSPSGSHNEQFF
DNA: TGTGCCAGCAGTCCATCCGGGAGCCACAATGAGCAGTTCTTC

V: TRBV4-1
size: -
J: TRBJ2-3
D: TRBD2
CDR3: CASRQVGRALADTQYF
DNA: TGCGCCAGCAGACAAGTCGGGAGGGCCCTCGCAGATACGCAGTATTTT

V: TRBV6-5
size: -
J: TRBJ1-1
D: -
CDR3: CASFGDSNTEAFF
DNA: TGTGCCAGCTTTGGAGACTCGAACACTGAAGCTTTCTTT

V: TRBV19
size: -
J: TRBJ2-1
D: TRBD2
CDR3: CASTMSGRTHNEQFF
DNA: TGTGCCAGTACTATGAGCGGGAGGACTCACAATGAGCAGTTCTTC

V: TRBV10-2
size: -
J: TRBJ2-7
D: -
CDR3: CASSERSSPGREQYF
DNA: TGCGCCAGCAGTGAGCGAAGTAGTCCGGGGCGCGAGCAGTACTTC

V: TRBV7-8
size: -
J: TRBJ1-2
D: -
CDR3: CASSLSAGARGYTF
DNA: TGTGCCAGCAGCTTGTCGGCGGGGGCGCGGGGCTACACCTTC

V: TRBV7-8
size: few
J: TRBJ1-5
D: -
CDR3: CASSLRDWGNSQPQHF
DNA: TGTGCCAGCAGCCTCAGGGACTGGGGTAATAGTCAGCCCCAGCATTTT

V: TRBV27
size: -
J: TRBJ2-5
D: TRBD2
CDR3: CASSPSITSGVQETQYF
DNA: TGTGCCAGCAGTCCCTCCATCACTAGCGGAGTTCAAGAGACCCAGTACTTC

V: TRBV5-3
size: -
J: TRBJ1-2
D: -
CDR3: CARSLGHYGYTF
DNA: TGTGCCAGAAGCTTGGGGCATTATGGCTACACCTTC

V: TRBV10-3
size: -
J: TRBJ1-1
D: -
CDR3: CAISEDLWRGAFF
DNA: TGTGCCATCAGTGAAGATCTATGGAGGGGAGCTTTCTTT

V: TRBV6-6
size: -
J: TRBJ1-5
D: TRBD1
CDR3: CASSTGTGGTQPQHF
DNA: TGTGCCAGCAGTACCGGGACAGGGGGCACTCAGCCCCAGCATTTT

V: TRBV19
size: -
J: TRBJ2-5
D: -
CDR3: CASSIPGPGQETQYF
DNA: TGTGCCAGTAGTATCCCAGGGCCTGGCCAAGAGACCCAGTACTTC

V: TRBV7-9
size: few
J: TRBJ1-2
D: -
CDR3: CASSYFDSRNHGYTF
DNA: TGTGCCAGCAGCTATTTCGACAGCCGCAACCATGGCTACACCTTC

V: TRBV12-5
size: -
J: TRBJ2-5
D: -
CDR3: CASGHSSQETQYF
DNA: TGTGCTAGTGGACACAGCTCTCAAGAGACCCAGTACTTC

V: TRBV11-2
size: -
J: TRBJ2-1
D: -
CDR3: CASSGKSGYSYNEQFF
DNA: TGTGCCAGCAGCGGAAAGTCAGGGTACTCCTACAATGAGCAGTTCTTC

V: TRBV27
size: once
J: TRBJ2-3
D: -
CDR3: CASSLDSPNTQYF
DNA: TGTGCCAGCAGTTTAGACTCGCCTAATACGCAGTATTTT

V: TRBV7-8
size: -
J: TRBJ1-5
D: TRBD1
CDR3: CASSTDRDRGMSNQPQHF
DNA: TGTGCCAGCAGCACAGATCGGGACAGGGGGATGAGCAATCAGCCCCAGCATTTT

V: TRBV30
size: -
J: TRBJ1-2
D: -
CDR3: CAWIPSGGAGYTF
DNA: TGTGCCTGGATACCTTCGGGGGGGGCTGGCTACACCTTC

V: TRBV18
size: once
J: TRBJ2-2
D: TRBD1
CDR3: CASSPPGGRDTGELFF
DNA: TGTGCCAGCTCACCACCAGGGGGCCGGGACACCGGGGAGCTGTTTTTT

V: TRBV7-9
size: once
J: TRBJ2-3
D: -
CDR3: CASSLGRSGDTDTQYF
DNA: TGTGCCAGCAGCTTAGGGAGAAGCGGTGACACAGATACGCAGTATTTT

V: TRBV7-3
size: -
J: TRBJ2-1
D: TRBD2
CDR3: CASSPGLAGMLHEQFF
DNA: TGTGCCAGCAGCCCGGGACTAGCGGGAATGCTCCATGAGCAGTTCTTC

V: TRBV5-1
size: -
J: TRBJ2-3
D: TRBD1
CDR3: CASRAGQETDTQYF
DNA: TGCGCCAGCAGGGCAGGACAGGAAACAGATACGCAGTATTTT

V: TRBV5-1
size: -
J: TRBJ2-7
D: TRBD2
CDR3: CASSLFFGSSGSTYEQYF
DNA: TGCGCCAGCAGCTTGTTTTTTGGCTCTAGCGGGAGCACCTACGAGCAGTACTTC

V: TRBV2
size: -
J: TRBJ2-7
D: TRBD1
CDR3: CASNRDRVYEQYF
DNA: TGTGCCAGCAACCGGGACAGGGTTTACGAGCAGTACTTC

V: TRBV10-3
size: -
J: TRBJ1-1
D: -
CDR3: CATRTDNTEAFF
DNA: TGTGCCACCCGGACGGATAACACTGAAGCTTTCTTT

V: TRBV28
size: -
J: TRBJ2-7
D: TRBD1
CDR3: CASSTGGTGATYEQYF
DNA: TGTGCCAGCAGCACAGGAGGGACAGGGGCGACCTACGAGCAGTACTTC

V: TRBV7-8
size: -
J: TRBJ2-7
D: -
CDR3: CASSLSGTYEQYF
DNA: TGTGCCAGCAGCTTGTCCGGGACCTACGAGCAGTACTTC

V: TRBV11-3
size: -
J: TRBJ1-2
D: -
CDR3: CASSLGDQTGYTF
DNA: TGTGCCAGCAGCTTAGGTGATCAGACTGGCTACACCTTC

V: TRBV2
size: -
J: TRBJ2-5
D: -
CDR3: CASRYQETQYF
DNA: TGTGCCAGCAGATATCAAGAGACCCAGTACTTC

V: TRBV28
size: -
J: TRBJ2-1
D: -
CDR3: CASSTTDLGSYNEQFF
DNA: TGTGCCAGCAGTACCACGGACCTAGGGTCCTACAATGAGCAGTTCTTC

V: TRBV2
size: -
J: TRBJ1-4
D: -
CDR3: CASSDREKLFF
DNA: TGTGCCAGCAGTGATAGGGAAAAACTGTTTTTT

V: TRBV4-1
size: -
J: TRBJ2-1
D: -
CDR3: CASSQESPLASAYNEQFF
DNA: TGCGCCAGCAGCCAAGAAAGTCCCCTTGCTAGCGCTTACAATGAGCAGTTCTTC

V: TRBV11-2
size: -
J: TRBJ1-1
D: -
CDR3: CASKSNPQGAPTEAFF
DNA: TGTGCCAGCAAGTCTAACCCTCAAGGGGCGCCGACTGAAGCTTTCTTT

V: TRBV19
size: -
J: TRBJ2-7
D: TRBD2
CDR3: CASSEGPGLGIYEQYF
DNA: TGTGCCAGTAGTGAAGGACCGGGACTAGGTATCTACGAGCAGTACTTC

V: TRBV5-4
size: -
J: TRBJ2-1
D: TRBD2
CDR3: CASSLPAVRGSINEQFF
DNA: TGTGCCAGCAGCTTGCCGGCGGTGCGGGGGTCAATCAATGAGCAGTTCTTC

V: TRBV7-2
size: -
J: TRBJ2-2
D: TRBD2
CDR3: CASSWVSGRGTGELFF
DNA: TGTGCCAGCAGCTGGGTTAGCGGGAGAGGCACCGGGGAGCTGTTTTTT

V: TRBV5-1
size: few
J: TRBJ2-5
D: -
CDR3: CASSIQETQYF
DNA: TGCGCCAGCAGCATCCAAGAGACCCAGTACTTC

V: TRBV6-6
size: -
J: TRBJ1-3
D: -
CDR3: CASSRFGGRGNTIYF
DNA: TGTGCCAGCAGCCGATTTGGGGGGCGCGGAAACACCATATATTTT

V: TRBV7-9
size: -
J: TRBJ1-5
D: -
CDR3: CASSSAGGPQHF
DNA: TGTGCCAGCAGCTCCGCCGGGGGCCCCCAGCATTTT

V: TRBV7-9
size: -
J: TRBJ1-4
D: -
CDR3: CASSLGWGNEKLFF
DNA: TGTGCCAGCAGCTTAGGATGGGGCAATGAAAAACTGTTTTTT